This T cell receptor beta chain was captured by sequencing in a study of blood T cell repertoires in COVID-19. Across the study: COVID-19 samples collected from the United States, Italy and Spain covered acute and convalescent phases.

As processed by the authors: Reference gene primers were amplified, and this amplification served to estimate nucleated cell counts. The method was immunoSEQ multiplex PCR; TCRdb's version includes in-frame clones alone and lacks a portion of them. V and J calls and clone size are those listed in that table; D and trimming were worked out from the DNA. Of 300,000 to 400,000 clones in the sample, around 87% were seen once. The length of the CDR3 is 17 residues. Germline V CDR1 and CDR2: SEHNR, FQNEAQ (reference sequence). The V and J ends lost 1 base and 2 bases, in that order; junction bases with no gene match: 9.

The rearrangement links TRBV7-9 to TRBJ2-5, with 8 positions matching TRBD1. The TCR sequence derives from a woman aged 55-69 years with COVID-19, enrolled during active disease. Sequences were obtained from peripheral blood. The CDR3 here is CASSLGVGTGGQETQYF. The DNA for the CDR3 is TGTGCCAGCAGCTTAGGAGTGGGGACAGGCGGTCAAGAGACCCAGTACTTC. The whole variable domain, remainder taken from reference TRBV7-9 and TRBJ2-5, is DTGVSQNPRHKITKRGQNVTFRCDPISEHNRLYWYRQTLGQGPEFLTYFQNEAQLEKSRLLSDRFSAERPKGSFSTLEIQRTEQGDSAMYLCASSLGVGTGGQETQYFGPGTRLLVL.